Sequencing of this T cell receptor (beta chain) was carried out in a study of T cells in Graves' hyperthyroidism and ophthalmopathy. Patients aged 18 to 65 with hyperthyroidism were newly diagnosed, with duration under 2 months. Template material for amplifying TCR beta CDR3 regions consisted of RNA transcripts. First-round RT-PCR with HTBI primers amplified the TCR CDR3 region. TCRdb re-called the multiplex PCR reads through MiXCR, storing one row per CDR3 protein. Of some 600,000 distinct CDR3 sequences in the sample, roughly 14% were seen once. V shed 4 bases and J shed 5 bases, with 8 bases lying between them. CDR1 and CDR2 (germline): SQVTM, ANQGSEA. This CDR3 has 11 residues. This clonotype was counted a few times.

The origin of this receptor is a woman in her twenties or thirties with Graves' hyperthyroidism that later progressed to Graves' ophthalmopathy. The chain is built from TRBV29-1 and TRBJ1-1; D uncertain. Sequenced material: blood. CDR3 protein: CSVGLGTEAFF. Written as DNA, the CDR3 is TGCAGCGTTGGATTGGGTACTGAAGCTTTCTTT.